The 4 T cell receptor beta chains listed next were all sequenced from one sample in a study of T cell clones after liver transplantation. Libraries were prepared by immunoSEQ multiplex PCR; TCRdb keeps only in-frame clonotypes and omits some of them. The table shows around 60,000 clones, with 70% to 80% occurring only once. The sequenced sample was CD4+ T cells from blood, obtained before liver transplant. The receptors here all came from a human donor who received a liver transplant.

The chain recombines TRBV4-2 with TRBJ1-6; 9 positions match TRBD1. The CDR3 extends over 16 amino acids. J lost 8 bases, V lost 0 bases, and 5 bases had no gene match. Looked up from germline, CDR1 is LGHNA and CDR2 is YNFKEQ. CDR3 protein: CASSQDEQGAHSPLHF. CDR3 DNA sequence: TGTGCCAGCAGCCAAGATGAACAGGGGGCGCATTCACCCCTCCACTTT.

V is TRBV5-6 and J is TRBJ1-6, with D perhaps matching TRBD1 (6 bases). The CDR3 has 16 residues. The germline V gene has CDR1 SGHDT and CDR2 YYEEEE. Between the trimmed V and J ends, which lost 4 bases and 1 base, there was a span of 12 bases. The CDR3 is CASSPQTGSYNSPLHF. CDR3 DNA sequence: TGTGCCAGCAGCCCCCAGACAGGATCCTATAATTCACCCCTCCACTTT.

This clone was detected only once. The sample contains more than one DNA sequence encoding this CDR3. The chain has TRBV9 and TRBJ1-2; D possibly corresponds to TRBD1 (6 bases). This CDR3 contains 14 residues. The germline gives CDR1 SGDLS, CDR2 YYNGEE. Trimming took 5 bases from V and 2 from J, leaving 13 bases between them. The CDR3 coding sequence is TGTGCCAGCAGTGTCGGGACACCGAACTATGGCTACACCTTC. This gives the protein CASSVGTPNYGYTF.

The V call is TRBV6-4, the J call TRBJ1-5, with TRBD1 identical over 7 bases. Germline-derived CDR1 and CDR2 are MRHNA and SNTAGT. Unmatched junction bases numbered 7, after V lost 8 bases and J lost 3 bases. This CDR3 comprises 14 residues. The CDR3 spells CASRTQGINQPQHF. In DNA form, the CDR3 reads TGTGCCAGCCGCACACAGGGGATCAATCAGCCCCAGCATTTT.